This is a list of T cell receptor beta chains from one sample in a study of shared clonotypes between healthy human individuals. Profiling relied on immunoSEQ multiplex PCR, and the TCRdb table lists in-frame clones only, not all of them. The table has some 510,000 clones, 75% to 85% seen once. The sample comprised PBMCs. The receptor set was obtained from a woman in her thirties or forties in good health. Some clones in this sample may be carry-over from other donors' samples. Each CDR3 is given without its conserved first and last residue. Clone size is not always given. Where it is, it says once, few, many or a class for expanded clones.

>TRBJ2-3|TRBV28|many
ASSLGGGYTQY
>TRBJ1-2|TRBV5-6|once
ASSLRDRGWFGYT
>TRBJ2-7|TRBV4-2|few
ASSPRDPAYEQY
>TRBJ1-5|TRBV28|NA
ASSLTYIGNQPQH
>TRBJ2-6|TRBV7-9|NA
ASQISGANVLT
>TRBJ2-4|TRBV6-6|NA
ASSTPGNLAKNIQY
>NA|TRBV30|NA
AWSDLEYEQY
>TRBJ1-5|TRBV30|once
AWSRFNQPQH
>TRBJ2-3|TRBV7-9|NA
ASSRGSGTDTQY
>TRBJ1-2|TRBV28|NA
ASSYRDRENYGYT
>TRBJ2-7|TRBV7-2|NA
ASSVMGPRGHEQY
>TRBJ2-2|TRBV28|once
ASSFVGTDTGELF
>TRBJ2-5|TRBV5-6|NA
ASNPFRFRGAFQETQY
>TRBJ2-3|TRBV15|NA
ATSRGVAGGEDTQY
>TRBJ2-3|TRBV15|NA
ATSSNRGGLDTQY
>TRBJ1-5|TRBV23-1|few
ASSCSGPQH
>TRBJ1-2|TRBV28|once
ASSLPGIYGYT
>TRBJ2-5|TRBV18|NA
ASSPGSFRETQY
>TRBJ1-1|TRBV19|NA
ASSIGQVNSEAF
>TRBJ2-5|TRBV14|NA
ASSRVAETQY
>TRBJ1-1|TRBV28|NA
ASSGPGSNTEAF
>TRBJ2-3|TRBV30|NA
AWRPYYSTDTQY
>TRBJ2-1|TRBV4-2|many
ASSLSKYGLAGPYNEQF
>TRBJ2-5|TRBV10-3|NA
AITDATNQETQY
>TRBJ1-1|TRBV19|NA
ASSNRNWGTEAF
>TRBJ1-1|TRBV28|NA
ASLNGVNTEAF
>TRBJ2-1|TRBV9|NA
ASGGLADNEQF
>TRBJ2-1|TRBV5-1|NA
ASSLGLAGGEDEQF
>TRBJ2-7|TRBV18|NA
ASSPGTGEVKRQY
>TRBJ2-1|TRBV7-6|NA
ASSLDRGPGNEQF
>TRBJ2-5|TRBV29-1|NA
SGEAGEGETQY
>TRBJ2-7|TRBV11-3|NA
ASTDGTSGTEQY
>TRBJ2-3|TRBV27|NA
ASSPGAGGNTDTQY
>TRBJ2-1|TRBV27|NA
ASSVQGHNEQF
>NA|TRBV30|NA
AWSTYDEQY
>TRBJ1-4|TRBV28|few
ASSLAGQSHEKLF
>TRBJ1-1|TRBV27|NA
ASSPRGGEAF
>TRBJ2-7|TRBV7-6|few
ASSLQGSGTYEQY
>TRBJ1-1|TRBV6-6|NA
ASSPTGGTGTEAF
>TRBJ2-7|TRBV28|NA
ASIDRATYEQY
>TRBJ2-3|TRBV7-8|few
ASRSGPASGRADTQY
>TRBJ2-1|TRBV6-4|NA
ASSDSSGRAYNEQF
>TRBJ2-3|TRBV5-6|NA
ASSTSGTRSTDTQY
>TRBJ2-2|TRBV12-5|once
ASGFRLAGGVNTGELF
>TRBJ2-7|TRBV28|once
ASVPWASGSMYEQY
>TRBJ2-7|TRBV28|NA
ASTGRASGLKEQY
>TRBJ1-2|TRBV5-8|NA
ASSLVPLRTGDGYT
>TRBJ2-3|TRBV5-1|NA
ASSLVSSGPGTQY
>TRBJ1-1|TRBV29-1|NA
SVHRGEWWVNTEAF